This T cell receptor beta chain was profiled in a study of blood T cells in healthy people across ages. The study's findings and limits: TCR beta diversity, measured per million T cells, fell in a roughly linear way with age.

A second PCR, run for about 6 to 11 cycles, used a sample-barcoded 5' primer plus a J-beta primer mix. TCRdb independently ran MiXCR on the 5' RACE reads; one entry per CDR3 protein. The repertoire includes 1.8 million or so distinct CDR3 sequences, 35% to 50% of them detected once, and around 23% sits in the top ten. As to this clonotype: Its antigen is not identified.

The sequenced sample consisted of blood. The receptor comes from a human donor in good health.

CDR3 protein: CASSRPGTSGGLTDTQYF. CDR3 sequence (DNA): TGTGCCAGCAGTCGCCCGGGGACTAGCGGGGGGCTCACAGATACGCAGTATTTT. The chain combines TRBV4-2 with TRBJ2-3, with 15 bases matching TRBD2. This CDR3 is 18 amino acids long. Trimming at V came to 6 bases and at J to 2 bases, leaving 9 bases not matched to a gene. Germline-derived CDR1 and CDR2 are LGHNA and YNFKEQ.